Presented here are 32 T cell receptor beta chains from one specimen sequenced in a study of blood T cells in healthy people across ages. A sample-barcoded 5' primer and a J-beta primer mix were used in a second PCR of roughly 7 to 11 cycles. One entry per CDR3 protein results from TCRdb running MiXCR on the 5' RACE reads. This table has about 290,000 distinct CDR3 sequences, about 25% appearing once. The sequenced sample was blood. The receptors were gathered from a woman in her 70s in good health.

On this clonotype: A much larger clone differs by one base, so this may be a read error. The rearrangement joins TRBV11-2 to TRBJ2-3; no definite D call. The germline CDR1 and CDR2 sequences are SGHAT and FQNNGV. This CDR3 has 13 amino acids. V lost 3 bases, J lost 0 bases, and 4 bases lay in between. The CDR3 DNA follows: TGTGCCAGCAGCTTTGCTAGCACAGATACGCAGTATTTT. This codes for CASSFASTDTQYF.

This clonotype appeared a few times. The V call is TRBV5-1, the J call TRBJ2-5; 7 positions agree with TRBD1. Per the germline V gene, CDR1 is SGHRS and CDR2 is YFSETQ. J lost 6 bases, V lost 2 bases, and 4 bases had no gene match. The CDR3 consists of 13 residues. CDR3 protein: CASSLDREKTQYF. The CDR3 DNA reads as TGCGCCAGCAGCTTAGACAGGGAAAAGACCCAGTACTTC.

The chain employs TRBV5-4 and TRBJ1-4; D is undetermined. Germline loops: CDR1 SGHNT, CDR2 YYREEE (reference sequence). V gave up 0 bases and J gave up 3 bases, with 12 bases separating them. The CDR3 covers 16 residues. The CDR3 loop is CASSLGLPSPNEKLFF. The CDR3 DNA reads TGTGCCAGCAGCTTGGGCCTCCCGTCACCTAATGAAAAACTGTTTTTT.

The chain has TRBV10-3 and TRBJ2-5, with unresolved D. Germline CDR1 ENHRY, CDR2 SYGVKD. V lost 0 bases and J lost 1, with 3 bases in between. This CDR3 has 13 residues. Here the CDR3 reads CAISESFQETQYF. The CDR3 nucleotides are TGTGCCATCAGTGAGTCGTTCCAAGAGACCCAGTACTTC.

This clonotype was seen only a few times. The J gene is TRBJ1-4, the V gene TRBV3-1; D ambiguous. This CDR3 contains 16 residues. The germline CDR1 and CDR2 sequences are LGHDT and YNNKEL (reference sequence). Trimming took off 4 bases at V and 4 bases at J, with 16 bases between the two ends. CDR3 in amino acids: CASSPPRLGDNEKLFF. The CDR3 DNA sequence: TGTGCCAGCAGCCCCCCCAGACTTGGGGATAATGAAAAACTGTTTTTT. The whole variable domain, filled in from reference TRBV3-1 and TRBJ1-4, reads DTAVSQTPKYLVTQMGNDKSIKCEQNLGHDTMYWYKQDSKKFLKIMFSYNNKELIINETVPNRFSPKSPDKAHLNLHINSLELGDSAVYFCASSPPRLGDNEKLFFGSGTQLSVL.

The chain combines TRBV20-1 with TRBJ2-7; D unclear. The germline V gene encodes CDR1 DFQATT and CDR2 SNEGSKA (reference sequence). V was pared by 6 bases and J by 5 bases, with 29 bases between. The length of the CDR3 is 17 residues. Here the CDR3 reads CSASPGGFMRQFDEQYF. The DNA for the CDR3 is TGCAGTGCCTCGCCCGGCGGTTTTATGAGGCAGTTCGACGAGCAGTACTTC.

This clonotype was counted only a few times. The chain joins TRBV29-1 to TRBJ2-4; a weak D match, TRBD1 (6 bases). This CDR3 has 14 residues. Germline loops: CDR1 SQVTM, CDR2 ANQGSEA. Trimming removed 6 bases from V and 0 bases from J, with 12 bases in between. The CDR3 DNA is TGCAGCGTGACAGGCCGCTTAGCCAAAAACATTCAGTACTTC. The encoded protein is CSVTGRLAKNIQYF. The full variable domain, rest sourced from reference TRBV29-1 and TRBJ2-4, is SAVISQKPSRDICQRGTSLTIQCQVDSQVTMMFWYRQQPGQSLTLIATANQGSEATYESGFVIDKFPISRPNLTFSTLTVSNMSPEDSSIYLCSVTGRLAKNIQYFGAGTRLSVL.

Only a few counts were recorded for this clonotype. The J gene is TRBJ2-1, the V gene TRBV13, with D possibly TRBD1 on 7 matching bases. V lost 4 bases and J 3 bases, leaving 13 bases between the germline ends. This CDR3 contains 15 residues. Germline assignment: CDR1 PRHDT and CDR2 FYEKMQ (reference sequence). The CDR3 here is CASSSQGGVYNEQFF. The CDR3 nucleotides are TGTGCCAGCAGCTCTCAGGGGGGTGTCTACAATGAGCAGTTCTTC.

J is TRBJ1-1 and V is TRBV12-3 or TRBV12-4, with TRBD1 identical over 7 bases. V was pared by 5 bases and J by 1 base, with 7 bases of the junction left unmatched. The CDR3 contains 15 residues. The CDR3 bases are TGTGCCAGCAGTAGATTAGGGACAGCGAACACTGAAGCTTTCTTT. Its protein product is CASSRLGTANTEAFF.

The rearrangement joins TRBV29-1 to TRBJ2-1; 16 bases align to TRBD2. CDR1 is SQVTM, CDR2 ANQGSEA, per germline. CDR3 size: 14 residues. Losses at the gene ends were 8 bases for V and 10 bases for J; bases not matched to a gene: 8. The CDR3 nucleotides are TGCAGCACCGCCGGGACTAGCGGGAGGGGGGAGCAGTTCTTC. This encodes CSTAGTSGRGEQFF.

This clonotype was seen repeatedly, ten times or more. At one boundary the junction diverges from the germline segment, which might be a read error. The V and J genes are TRBV7-7 and TRBJ2-7; D is uncertain. This CDR3 has 13 residues. The V gene's germline CDR1 is SSHAT and CDR2 FNYEAQ (reference sequence). CDR3 loop: CASSPMPEYEQYF. CDR3 bases: TGTGCTAGCAGCCCCATGCCGGAATACGAGCAGTACTTC.

The V and J genes are TRBV28 and TRBJ1-2; a weak D match, TRBD1 (6 bases). Germline CDR1 and CDR2: MDHEN and SYDVKM. The V and J ends lost 6 bases and 3 bases respectively, with 11 bases between them. This CDR3 has 13 amino acids. The CDR3 spells CASRQGQHYGYTF. CDR3 DNA: TGTGCCAGCAGACAAGGACAGCACTATGGCTACACCTTC.

J is TRBJ1-2 and V is TRBV9; D call uncertain. Germline-derived CDR1 and CDR2 are SGDLS and YYNGEE. The CDR3 extends over 14 amino acids. Trimming took 4 bases from V and 2 from J, leaving 12 bases between them. CDR3 nucleotide sequence: TGTGCCAGCAGCCCCCAGGCGGGGAACTATGGCTACACCTTC. This codes for CASSPQAGNYGYTF.

This chain uses TRBV7-9 with TRBJ2-7; 7 bases line up with TRBD2. Germline CDR1 SEHNR, CDR2 FQNEAQ (reference sequence). The CDR3 sequence is 15 residues long. V lost 8 bases and J lost 1; bases outside the gene matches: 11. The CDR3 coding sequence is TGTGCCAGCGGCCTTTATCGTAGCGGGTCCTACGAGCAGTACTTC. This codes for CASGLYRSGSYEQYF.

This clonotype was detected a few times. The J gene is TRBJ2-3, the V gene TRBV20-1; 8 bases line up with TRBD2. V was clipped by 6 bases and J by 4 bases; unmatched bases: 3. CDR1 and CDR2 from the germline V gene are DFQATT and SNEGSKA (reference sequence). CDR3 length: 12 residues. The CDR3 reads CSAATSADTQYF. In nucleotides, the CDR3 is TGCAGTGCCGCGACTAGCGCAGATACGCAGTATTTT.

The gene calls are TRBV12-3 or TRBV12-4 and TRBJ1-5; the D is unclear. The CDR3 has 15 residues. V lost 1 base and J lost 2, with 9 bases in between. CDR3 bases: TGTGCCAGCAGTTTAGAATGGGAAGGCAATCAGCCCCAGCATTTT. This sequence encodes CASSLEWEGNQPQHF.

The chain is built from TRBV28 and TRBJ2-2; TRBD2 is a possible D gene (7 bases). This CDR3 comprises 15 residues. The germline CDR1 and CDR2 sequences are MDHEN and SYDVKM. V was trimmed by 8 bases and J by 4 bases, leaving 17 bases between them. The CDR3 DNA follows: TGTGCCAGCGGGGGGGTCAGGGGTGGCACCGGGGAGCTGTTTTTT. This codes for CASGGVRGGTGELFF.

This chain uses TRBV20-1 with TRBJ2-7; D might be TRBD1 or TRBD2, each matching 5 bases. Looked up from germline, CDR1 is DFQATT and CDR2 is SNEGSKA (reference sequence). The CDR3 is made up of 14 amino acids. V was pared by 2 bases and J by 3 bases, with 14 bases between. CDR3 DNA sequence: TGCAGTGCTAGATGGGATACTAGGGGCTACGAGCAGTACTTC. Translating gives CSARWDTRGYEQYF.

J is TRBJ1-2 and V is TRBV20-1, with D unclear. Germline CDR1 DFQATT, CDR2 SNEGSKA (reference sequence). This CDR3 comprises 12 residues. V lost 5 bases, J lost 0 bases, and 7 bases lay in between. CDR3 loop: CSAQTANYGYTF. The DNA for the CDR3 is TGCAGTGCTCAGACGGCTAACTATGGCTACACCTTC.

This clonotype was seen a handful of times. This chain joins TRBV15 and TRBJ2-5; 9 positions agree with TRBD1. This CDR3 is 17 amino acids long. The germline CDR1 and CDR2 sequences are LNHNV and YYDKDF (reference sequence). V shed 4 bases and J 4 bases; nucleotides not matched to a gene: 13. CDR3 coding DNA: TGTGCCACCAGCACCGGGACAGGGAAGCGCGGCCGAGAGACCCAGTACTTC. Encoded protein: CATSTGTGKRGRETQYF. The full variable domain, completed using reference TRBV15 and TRBJ2-5, is DAMVIQNPRYQVTQFGKPVTLSCSQTLNHNVMYWYQQKSSQAPKLLFHYYDKDFNNEADTPDNFQSRRPNTSFCFLDIRSPGLGDTAMYLCATSTGTGKRGRETQYFGPGTRLLVL.

Details on this clonotype: Sequence at one end of the junction differs from germline and may be a read error. The chain links TRBV5-4 to TRBJ2-1, with D possibly TRBD1 on 5 matching bases. The CDR3 extends over 16 amino acids. Germline CDR1 and CDR2: SGHNT and YYREEE (reference sequence). Here the CDR3 reads CAGSRSPDSLYNEQFF. The DNA for the CDR3 is TGTGCCGGCAGCCGGAGTCCCGACAGCCTGTACAATGAGCAGTTCTTC. The full variable domain, rest sourced from reference TRBV5-4 and TRBJ2-1, is ETGVTQSPTHLIKTRGQQVTLRCSSQSGHNTVSWYQQALGQGPQFIFQYYREEENGRGNFPPRFSGLQFPNYSSELNVNALELDDSALYLCAGSRSPDSLYNEQFFGPGTRLTVL.

This clonotype has only a few counts. The V gene is TRBV20-1, the J gene TRBJ2-2; 9 bases map to TRBD2. V shed 5 bases and J 4 bases; nucleotides not matched to a gene: 14. In germline, CDR1 is DFQATT, CDR2 SNEGSKA (reference sequence). The CDR3 covers 17 residues. The CDR3 sequence: CSAGGPLSGGSTGELFF. The CDR3 bases are TGCAGTGCTGGGGGGCCTCTTAGCGGGGGTTCCACCGGGGAGCTGTTTTTT.

This chain connects TRBV2 to TRBJ2-7; 8 positions match TRBD2. The germline CDR1 and CDR2 sequences are SNHLY and FYNNEI. The CDR3 is made up of 14 amino acids. Trimming cost V 3 bases and J 2 bases; bases outside gene matches: 3. CDR3 in DNA: TGTGCCAGCAGTGACGCTAGCGGGCCCTACGAGCAGTACTTC. Residues: CASSDASGPYEQYF. The full variable domain, its missing parts supplied by reference TRBV2 and TRBJ2-7, is EPEVTQTPSHQVTQMGQEVILRCVPISNHLYFYWYRQILGQKVEFLVSFYNNEISEKSEIFDDQFSVERPDGSNFTLKIRSTKLEDSAMYFCASSDASGPYEQYFGPGTRLTVT.

This clonotype has a handful of counts. The genes are TRBV20-1 and TRBJ1-1; TRBD1 is a possible D gene (5 bases). Germline CDR1 is DFQATT and CDR2 is SNEGSKA (reference sequence). V was pared by 6 bases and J by 5 bases, with 19 bases between. There are 14 residues in the CDR3. The CDR3 sequence is CSAITDSRGTEAFF. Written as DNA, the CDR3 is TGCAGTGCAATCACCGACAGTCGTGGGACTGAAGCTTTCTTT.

Many counts were recorded for this clonotype. The rearrangement uses TRBV29-1 and TRBJ2-5; D call uncertain. Germline CDR1 SQVTM, CDR2 ANQGSEA. The CDR3 consists of 12 residues. Trimming removed 4 bases from V and 2 bases from J, with 8 bases in between. This CDR3 is CSVAAGQETQYF. The CDR3, as DNA: TGCAGCGTTGCGGCCGGGCAAGAGACCCAGTACTTC.

The chain uses TRBV7-6 and TRBJ2-1; 9 bases line up with TRBD2. Germline V CDR1 and CDR2: SGHVS, FNYEAQ. V was clipped by 1 base and J by 3 bases; unmatched bases: 4. The CDR3 sequence is 16 residues long. For the CDR3, the DNA is TGTGCCAGCAGCTTAGATTTTAGCGGGGGCTACAATGAGCAGTTCTTC. Amino acid sequence: CASSLDFSGGYNEQFF.

There are many counts of this clonotype. V usage is TRBV18 and J usage is TRBJ2-1; D is unresolved. Germline V gene lookup returns CDR1 KGHSH and CDR2 LQKENI. Trimming removed 8 bases from V and 0 bases from J, with 8 bases in between. This CDR3 region has 13 residues. In DNA, the CDR3 is TGTGCCAGCAGCCCGAGCTCCTACAATGAGCAGTTCTTC. Residues: CASSPSSYNEQFF.

This clonotype occurred a few times. CDR3 protein: CSVGDRGGNTIYF. CDR3 bases: TGCAGCGTGGGGGACAGGGGCGGAAACACCATATATTTT. This sequence joins TRBV29-1 and TRBJ1-3, with 10 bases that match TRBD1. The J segment lost 4 bases and the V segment lost 6 bases, leaving 3 bases of the junction unmatched. The germline CDR1 and CDR2 sequences are SQVTM and ANQGSEA. This CDR3 spans 13 amino acids.

This clonotype has only a few counts. The chain couples TRBV28 to TRBJ1-1; D possibly corresponds to TRBD1 (5 bases). In germline, CDR1 is MDHEN, CDR2 SYDVKM. The CDR3 is 15 amino acids. Trimming left V 5 bases short and J 1 base short, with 14 bases between. As DNA, the CDR3 is TGTGCCAGCAGTCCCAGGGCCTTGGGGAACACTGAAGCTTTCTTT. Translated: CASSPRALGNTEAFF.

This clonotype appeared once. The V call is TRBV12-3 or TRBV12-4, the J call TRBJ2-5; tentatively, D is TRBD2 (6 bases). The J call may not be correct, given that the DNA end is closer to TRBJ2-7. This CDR3 has 13 residues. The CDR3 region is CASSATRMGEQYF. CDR3 in DNA: TGTGCCAGCAGTGCGACTAGAATGGGCGAGCAGTACTTC.

This chain uses TRBV21-1 with TRBJ2-7; TRBD1 was called by the table and not checked on the DNA. TRBV21-1 is tagged as a pseudogene. The CDR3 loop spans 18 amino acids. CDR3 protein: CASQLYRQVREISYEQYF. CDR3 sequence (DNA): TGTGCCAGCCAGCTGTACCGGCAGGTCCGGGAGATTAGTTACGAGCAGTACTTC.

This rearrangement joins TRBV5-1 to TRBJ2-2; D gene ambiguous. The CDR3 length is 16 residues. Germline-derived CDR1 and CDR2 are SGHRS and YFSETQ. V lost 6 bases and J lost 0, with 15 bases in between. The chain's CDR3 is CASMFSGSANTGELFF. The DNA for the CDR3 is TGCGCCAGCATGTTCTCGGGCAGCGCGAACACCGGGGAGCTGTTTTTT. Drawing the rest from reference TRBV5-1 and TRBJ2-2, the complete variable domain is KAGVTQTPRYLIKTRGQQVTLSCSPISGHRSVSWYQQTPGQGLQFLFEYFSETQRNKGNFPGRFSGRQFSNSRSEMNVSTLELGDSALYLCASMFSGSANTGELFFGEGSRLTVL.